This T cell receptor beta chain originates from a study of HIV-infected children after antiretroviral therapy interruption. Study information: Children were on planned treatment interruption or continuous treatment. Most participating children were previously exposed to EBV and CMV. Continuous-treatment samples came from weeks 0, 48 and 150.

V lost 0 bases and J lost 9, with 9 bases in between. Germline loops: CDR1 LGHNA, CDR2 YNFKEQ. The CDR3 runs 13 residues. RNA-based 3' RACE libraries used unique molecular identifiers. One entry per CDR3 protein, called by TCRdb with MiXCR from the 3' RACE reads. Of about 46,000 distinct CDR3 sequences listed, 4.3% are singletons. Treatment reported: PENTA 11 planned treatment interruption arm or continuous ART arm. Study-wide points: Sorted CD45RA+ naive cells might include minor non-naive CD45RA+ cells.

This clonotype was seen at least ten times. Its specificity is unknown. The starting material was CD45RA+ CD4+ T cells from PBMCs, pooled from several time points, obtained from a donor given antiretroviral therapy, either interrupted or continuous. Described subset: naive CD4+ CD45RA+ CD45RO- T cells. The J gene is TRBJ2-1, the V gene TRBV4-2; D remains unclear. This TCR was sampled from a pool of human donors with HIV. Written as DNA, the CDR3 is TGTGCCAGCAGCCAAGATAGAGGCACTGAGCAGTTCTTC. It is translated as CASSQDRGTEQFF.